This T cell receptor beta chain was documented in a study of CD8+ T cells in alopecia areata. Whole-study context: Treated patients were given oral tofacitinib, which was dosed at 5 to 10 mg twice daily. Percentage of affected scalp area was the basis on which treated patients' severity was scored.

It was cDNA, reverse transcribed from extracted RNA, that served as the sequencing template. The data were produced by immunoSEQ multiplex PCR, yet TCRdb's version contains in-frame clones alone and is incomplete. There are about 140,000 clones in the sample; about 86% occur only once, and approximately 13% lies in the top ten. V was cut by 5 bases and J by 2 bases, with 6 bases left in between. The CDR3 covers 12 residues. Germline CDR1 reads SGHAT; CDR2 reads FQNNGV. Specified treatment: oral pan-JAK inhibitor, 5-10 mg twice daily. V and J are TRBV11-2 and TRBJ1-2; D is unresolved. The specimen comprised CD8+ T cells sorted from blood, sampled at week 4, from a patient treated with tofacitinib. This TCR was recovered from a human donor with alopecia areata. The CDR3 loop is CASSPTNYGYTF. Here the CDR3 DNA reads TGTGCCAGCAGCCCGACCAACTATGGCTACACCTTC.